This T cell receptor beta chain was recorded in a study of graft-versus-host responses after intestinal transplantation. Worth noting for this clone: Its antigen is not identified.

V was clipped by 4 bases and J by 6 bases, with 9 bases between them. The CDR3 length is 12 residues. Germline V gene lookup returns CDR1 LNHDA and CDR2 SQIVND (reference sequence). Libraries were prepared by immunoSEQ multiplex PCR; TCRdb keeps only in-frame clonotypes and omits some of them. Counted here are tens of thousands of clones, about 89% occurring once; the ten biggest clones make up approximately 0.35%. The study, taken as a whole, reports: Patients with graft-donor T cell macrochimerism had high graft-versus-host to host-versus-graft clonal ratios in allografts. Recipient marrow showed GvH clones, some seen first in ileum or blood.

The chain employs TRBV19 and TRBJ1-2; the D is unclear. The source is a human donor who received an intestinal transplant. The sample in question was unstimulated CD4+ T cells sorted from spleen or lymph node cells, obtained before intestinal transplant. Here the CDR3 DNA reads TGTGCCAGTAGTAGAGGATCCGATGGCTACACCTTC. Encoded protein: CASSRGSDGYTF. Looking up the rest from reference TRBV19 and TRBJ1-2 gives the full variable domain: DGGITQSPKYLFRKEGQNVTLSCEQNLNHDAMYWYRQDPGQGLRLIYYSQIVNDFQKGDIAEGYSVSREKKESFPLTVTSAQKNPTAFYLCASSRGSDGYTFGSGTRLTVV.